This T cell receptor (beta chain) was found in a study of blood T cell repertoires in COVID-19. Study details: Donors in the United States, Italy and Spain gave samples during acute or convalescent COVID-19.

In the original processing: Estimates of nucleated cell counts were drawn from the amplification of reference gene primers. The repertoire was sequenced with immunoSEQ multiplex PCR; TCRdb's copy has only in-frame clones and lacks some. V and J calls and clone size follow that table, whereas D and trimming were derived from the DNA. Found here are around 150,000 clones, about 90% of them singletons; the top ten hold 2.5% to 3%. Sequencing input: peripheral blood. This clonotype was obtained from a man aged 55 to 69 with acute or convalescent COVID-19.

CDR3 region: CASSTSRWTGLGTDTQYF. The DNA of the CDR3 is TGTGCCAGCAGTACCTCGCGATGGACAGGGCTTGGCACAGATACGCAGTATTTT. The chain combines TRBV6-2 or TRBV6-3 with TRBJ2-3; the match to TRBD1 covers 8 bases. J gave up 1 base and V 5 bases, and 14 bases lay outside the gene matches. CDR1 and CDR2 from the germline V gene are MNHEY and SVGEGT. There are 18 residues in the CDR3.